This T cell receptor beta chain was recovered during a study of cytomegalovirus exposure and HLA in healthy donors. The overall study: In a later analysis, the approximately 120 validation repertoires were reported to have used the same platform as the approximately 690 first-cohort repertoires.

TCRdb's copy holds only in-frame clones and misses some; the assay was immunoSEQ multiplex PCR. The table includes about 140,000 clones, 85% to 90% detected once. Germline V gene lookup returns CDR1 SGHRS and CDR2 YFSETQ. The ends were cut back, 10 bases at V and 5 bases at J, with 16 bases in the middle. There are 13 residues in the CDR3. The rearrangement joins TRBV5-1 to TRBJ2-1; D is possibly TRBD2 (6 bases). What was sequenced was PBMCs. This clonotype was sampled from a man aged 18 to 29 in good health and CMV-seronegative. The CDR3 sequence: CAGSEGPNNEQFF. The CDR3 bases are TGCGCCGGCTCGGAGGGACCAAACAATGAGCAGTTCTTC.